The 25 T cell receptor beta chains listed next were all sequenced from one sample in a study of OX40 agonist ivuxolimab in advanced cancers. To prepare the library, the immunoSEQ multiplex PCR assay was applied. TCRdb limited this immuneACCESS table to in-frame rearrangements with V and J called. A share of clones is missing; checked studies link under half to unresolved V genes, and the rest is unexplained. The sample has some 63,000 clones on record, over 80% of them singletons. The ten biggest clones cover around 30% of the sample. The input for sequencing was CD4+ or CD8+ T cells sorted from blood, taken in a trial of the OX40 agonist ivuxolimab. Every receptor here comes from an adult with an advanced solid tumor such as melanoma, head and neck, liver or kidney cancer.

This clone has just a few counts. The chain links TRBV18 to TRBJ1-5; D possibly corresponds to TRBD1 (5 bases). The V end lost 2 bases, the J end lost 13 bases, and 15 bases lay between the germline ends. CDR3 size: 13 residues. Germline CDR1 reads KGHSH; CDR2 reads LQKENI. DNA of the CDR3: TGTGCCAGCTCACCAGACCGGGACCACACTCAGCATTTT. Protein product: CASSPDRDHTQHF.

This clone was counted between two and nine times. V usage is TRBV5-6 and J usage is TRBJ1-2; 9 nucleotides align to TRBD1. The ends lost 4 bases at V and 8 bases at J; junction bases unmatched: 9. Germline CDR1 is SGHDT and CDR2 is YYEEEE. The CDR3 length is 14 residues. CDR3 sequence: CASSPVGQGTGYTF. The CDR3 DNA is TGTGCCAGCAGCCCGGTGGGACAGGGAACCGGCTACACCTTC.

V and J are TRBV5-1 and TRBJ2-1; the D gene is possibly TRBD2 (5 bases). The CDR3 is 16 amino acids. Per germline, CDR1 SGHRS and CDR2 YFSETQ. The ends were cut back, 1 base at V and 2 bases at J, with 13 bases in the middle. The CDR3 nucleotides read TGCGCCAGCAGCTTGTCAGGCCCGGGGACCTACAATGAGCAGTTCTTC. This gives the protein CASSLSGPGTYNEQFF.

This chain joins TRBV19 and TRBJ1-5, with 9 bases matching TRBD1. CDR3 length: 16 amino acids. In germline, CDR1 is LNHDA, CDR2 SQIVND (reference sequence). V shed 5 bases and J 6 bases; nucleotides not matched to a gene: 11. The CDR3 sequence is CASSGTGRRWTQPQHF. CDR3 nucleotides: TGTGCCAGTAGTGGGACAGGGAGGCGTTGGACTCAGCCCCAGCATTTT.

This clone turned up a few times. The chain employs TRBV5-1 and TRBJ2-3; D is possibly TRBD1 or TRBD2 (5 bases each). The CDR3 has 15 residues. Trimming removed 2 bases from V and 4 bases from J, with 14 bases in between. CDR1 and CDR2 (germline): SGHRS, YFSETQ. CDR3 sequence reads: CASSFTGTAADTQYF. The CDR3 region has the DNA TGCGCCAGCAGCTTTACTGGGACGGCGGCAGATACGCAGTATTTT.

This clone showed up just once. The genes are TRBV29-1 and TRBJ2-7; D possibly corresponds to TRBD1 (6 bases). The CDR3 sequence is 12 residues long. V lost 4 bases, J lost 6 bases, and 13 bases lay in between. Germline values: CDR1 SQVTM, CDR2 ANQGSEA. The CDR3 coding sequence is TGCAGCGTTGCAAAACAACAGGGCGAGCAGTACTTC. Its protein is CSVAKQQGEQYF.

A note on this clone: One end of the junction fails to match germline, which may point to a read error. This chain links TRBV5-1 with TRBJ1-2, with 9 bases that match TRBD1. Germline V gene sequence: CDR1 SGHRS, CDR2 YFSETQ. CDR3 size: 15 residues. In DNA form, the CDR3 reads TGCGCCAACAGCCCTCGGGACAGGGATCTGTTTGGCTACACCTTC. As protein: CANSPRDRDLFGYTF.

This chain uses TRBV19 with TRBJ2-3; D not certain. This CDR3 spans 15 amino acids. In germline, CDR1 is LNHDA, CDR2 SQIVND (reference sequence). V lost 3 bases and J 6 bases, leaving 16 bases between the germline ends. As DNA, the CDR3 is TGTGCCAGTAGTATCGGCTTCCTTTCCACGGATACGCAGTATTTT. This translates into CASSIGFLSTDTQYF.

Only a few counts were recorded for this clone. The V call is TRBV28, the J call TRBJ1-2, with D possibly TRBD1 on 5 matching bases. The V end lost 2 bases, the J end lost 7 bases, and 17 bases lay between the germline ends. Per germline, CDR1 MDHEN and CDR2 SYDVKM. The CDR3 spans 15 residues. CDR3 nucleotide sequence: TGTGCCAGCAGTTTAGGCCCCCAATCGGGGCTTGGCTACACCTTC. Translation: CASSLGPQSGLGYTF.

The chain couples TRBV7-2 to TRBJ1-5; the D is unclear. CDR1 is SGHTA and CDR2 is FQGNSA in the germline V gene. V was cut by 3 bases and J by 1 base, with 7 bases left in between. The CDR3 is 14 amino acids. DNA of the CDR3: TGTGCCAGCAGCTTGGCGGTAAGCAATCAGCCCCAGCATTTT. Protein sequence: CASSLAVSNQPQHF.

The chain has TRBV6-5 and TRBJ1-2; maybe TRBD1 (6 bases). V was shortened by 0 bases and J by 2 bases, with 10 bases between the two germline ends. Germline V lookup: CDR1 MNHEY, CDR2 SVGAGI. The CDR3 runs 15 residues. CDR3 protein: CASSYSAGVNYGYTF. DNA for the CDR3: TGTGCCAGCAGTTACTCGGCAGGGGTAAACTATGGCTACACCTTC.

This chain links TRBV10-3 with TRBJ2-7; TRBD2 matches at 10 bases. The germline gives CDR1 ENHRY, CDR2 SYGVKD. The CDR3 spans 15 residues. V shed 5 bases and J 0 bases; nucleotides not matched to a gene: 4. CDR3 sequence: CAISSSGSPSYEQYF. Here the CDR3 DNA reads TGTGCCATCAGTTCTAGCGGGAGTCCCTCCTACGAGCAGTACTTC.

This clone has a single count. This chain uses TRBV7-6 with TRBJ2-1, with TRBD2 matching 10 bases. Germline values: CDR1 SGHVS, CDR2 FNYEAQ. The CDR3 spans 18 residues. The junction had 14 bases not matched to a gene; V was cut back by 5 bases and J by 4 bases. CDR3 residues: CASSPRQLAGAGYNEQFF. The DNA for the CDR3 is TGTGCCAGCAGCCCTCGGCAGCTAGCGGGAGCTGGTTACAATGAGCAGTTCTTC.

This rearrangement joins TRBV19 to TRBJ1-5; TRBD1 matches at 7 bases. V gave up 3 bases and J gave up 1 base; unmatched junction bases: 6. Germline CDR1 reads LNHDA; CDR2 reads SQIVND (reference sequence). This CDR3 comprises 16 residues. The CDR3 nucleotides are TGTGCCAGTAGTATGGCGCAGGGACAGAGCAATCAGCCCCAGCATTTT. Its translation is CASSMAQGQSNQPQHF. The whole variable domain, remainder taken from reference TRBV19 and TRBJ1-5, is DGGITQSPKYLFRKEGQNVTLSCEQNLNHDAMYWYRQDPGQGLRLIYYSQIVNDFQKGDIAEGYSVSREKKESFPLTVTSAQKNPTAFYLCASSMAQGQSNQPQHFGDGTRLSIL.

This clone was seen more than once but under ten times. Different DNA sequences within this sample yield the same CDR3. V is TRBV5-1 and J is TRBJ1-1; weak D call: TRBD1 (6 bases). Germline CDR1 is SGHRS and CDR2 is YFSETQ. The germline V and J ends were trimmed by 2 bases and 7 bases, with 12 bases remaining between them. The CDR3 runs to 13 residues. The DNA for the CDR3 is TGCGCCAGCAGCTTAAGTACAGGGTATGAAGCTTTCTTT. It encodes CASSLSTGYEAFF.

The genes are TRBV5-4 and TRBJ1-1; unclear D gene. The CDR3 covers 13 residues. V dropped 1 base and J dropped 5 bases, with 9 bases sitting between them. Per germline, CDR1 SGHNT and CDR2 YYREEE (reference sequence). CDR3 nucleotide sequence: TGTGCCAGCAGCTTGACCCGCTGGACTGAAGCTTTCTTT. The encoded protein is CASSLTRWTEAFF.

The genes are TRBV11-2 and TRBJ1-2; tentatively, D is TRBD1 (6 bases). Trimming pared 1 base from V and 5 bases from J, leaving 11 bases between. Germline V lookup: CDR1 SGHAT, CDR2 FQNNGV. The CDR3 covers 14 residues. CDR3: CASSLVQGSYGYTF. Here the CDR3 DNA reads TGTGCCAGCAGCTTAGTACAGGGTAGTTATGGCTACACCTTC.

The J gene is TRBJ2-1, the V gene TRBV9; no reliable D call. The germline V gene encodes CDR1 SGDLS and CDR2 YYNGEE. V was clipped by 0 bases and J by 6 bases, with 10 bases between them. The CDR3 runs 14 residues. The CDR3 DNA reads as TGTGCCAGCAGCGTAGAGCCCTCTTTCAATGAGCAGTTCTTC. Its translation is CASSVEPSFNEQFF.

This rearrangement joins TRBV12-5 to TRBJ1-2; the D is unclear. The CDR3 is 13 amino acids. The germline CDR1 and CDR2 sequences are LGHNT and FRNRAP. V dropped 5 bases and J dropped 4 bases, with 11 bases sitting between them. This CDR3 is CASGPEVAYGYTF. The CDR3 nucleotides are TGTGCTAGTGGTCCTGAGGTGGCCTATGGCTACACCTTC.

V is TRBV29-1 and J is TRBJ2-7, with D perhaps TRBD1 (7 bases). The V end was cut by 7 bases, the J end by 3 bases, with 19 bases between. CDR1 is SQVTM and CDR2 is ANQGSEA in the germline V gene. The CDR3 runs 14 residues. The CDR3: CSARSGGRSYEQYF. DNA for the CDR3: TGCAGCGCACGCTCAGGGGGGCGCAGCTACGAGCAGTACTTC.

In nucleotides, the CDR3 is TGTGCCAGCAGCGTAGCTCAGTCCTATGGCTACACCTTC. Protein product: CASSVAQSYGYTF. The gene calls are TRBV9 and TRBJ1-2; D uncertain. Germline V gene lookup returns CDR1 SGDLS and CDR2 YYNGEE. This CDR3 comprises 13 residues. Trimming cost V 0 bases and J 4 bases, with 7 bases left between them.

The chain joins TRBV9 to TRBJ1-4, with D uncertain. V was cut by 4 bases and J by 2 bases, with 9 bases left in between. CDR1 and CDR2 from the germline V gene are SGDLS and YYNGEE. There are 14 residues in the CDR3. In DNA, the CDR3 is TGTGCCAGCAGCACGTGGGGTACTAATGAAAAACTGTTTTTT. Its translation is CASSTWGTNEKLFF.

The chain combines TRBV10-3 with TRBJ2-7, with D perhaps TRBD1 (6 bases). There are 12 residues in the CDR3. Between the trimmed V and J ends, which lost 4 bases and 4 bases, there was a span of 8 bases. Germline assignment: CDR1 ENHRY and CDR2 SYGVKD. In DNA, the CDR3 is TGTGCCATCAGTGGAACAGGGTACGAGCAGTACTTC. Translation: CAISGTGYEQYF.

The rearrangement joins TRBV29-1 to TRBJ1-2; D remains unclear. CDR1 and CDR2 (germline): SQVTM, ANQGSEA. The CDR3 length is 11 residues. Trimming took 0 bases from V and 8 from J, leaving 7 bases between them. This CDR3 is CSVEEGRGYTF. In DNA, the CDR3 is TGCAGCGTTGAAGAGGGTAGAGGCTACACCTTC.

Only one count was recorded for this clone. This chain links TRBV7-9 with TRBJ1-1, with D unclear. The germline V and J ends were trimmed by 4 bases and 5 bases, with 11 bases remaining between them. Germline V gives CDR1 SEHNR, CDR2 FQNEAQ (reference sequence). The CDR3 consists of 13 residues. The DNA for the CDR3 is TGTGCCAGCAGCTCTCAGGAGGGTACTGAAGCTTTCTTT. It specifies CASSSQEGTEAFF.